The following is a T cell receptor beta chain sequence with its context. This sample was included in a study of blood T cell repertoires in COVID-19. Per the germline V gene, CDR1 is SGHDT and CDR2 is YYEEEE. The CDR3 is 13 residues long. Deletions cut 4 bases from V and 8 bases from J, with 10 bases between. TCRdb keeps only in-frame clones here, not all; method: immunoSEQ multiplex PCR. This table holds under 350,000 clones, roughly 90% found once. Cohort placement rested on clinical history that participants reported themselves. The chain carries TRBV5-6 and TRBJ1-6; D uncertain. The TCR originated in a woman aged 55-70 years who had recovered from COVID-19. Material for sequencing was PBMCs or T cells enriched from blood (not recorded which). The CDR3 nucleotides read TGTGCCAGCAGCCACGGGGAGGATTCACCCCTCCACTTT. Residues: CASSHGEDSPLHF.